These 22 T cell receptor beta chains share one sample of origin, sequenced in a study of shared clonotypes between healthy human individuals (dated by TCRdb to between 2020 and 2021). Library preparation was by the immunoSEQ multiplex PCR assay. What TCRdb holds here is the immuneACCESS table cut down to in-frame rearrangements. Part of the clones is not present; checked against another copy, under half of the missing clones reflect an unresolved V gene, and the others are unexplained. For this sample the table gives about 960,000 clones, of which roughly 72% were detected only once. Clones ranked in the top ten supply about 1.5% of the sample. Source material: memory CD4+ T cells sorted from blood. The sample's cell subset or site label, decoded: CD45RA-negative fraction. The receptors here all came from a man aged 18 to 29 in good health.

This clone was seen once. The rearrangement links TRBV5-4 to TRBJ2-7, with unresolved D. The ends were cut back, 1 base at V and 5 bases at J, with 7 bases in the middle. CDR1 is SGHNT, CDR2 YYREEE, per germline (reference sequence). The CDR3 sequence is 12 residues long. The chain's CDR3 is CASSLNTDEQYF. The DNA for the CDR3 is TGTGCCAGCAGCTTGAATACGGACGAGCAGTACTTC.

V and J are TRBV6-5 and TRBJ1-4; no clear D. CDR1 is MNHEY and CDR2 is SVGAGI in the germline V gene. The CDR3 is 13 amino acids. V was clipped by 5 bases and J by 5 bases, with 9 bases between them. This CDR3 is CASSDRPNEKLFF. The CDR3 DNA follows: TGTGCCAGCAGTGATCGCCCCAATGAAAAACTGTTTTTT.

The chain recombines TRBV5-5 with TRBJ1-2; TRBD1 agrees at 7 bases. Trimming at V came to 0 bases and at J to 6 bases, leaving 11 bases not matched to a gene. Germline CDR1 and CDR2: SGHKS and YYEKEE (reference sequence). The CDR3 loop spans 16 amino acids. CDR3 bases: TGTGCCAGCAGCTTGGACACACAGGGGATAGAGAATGGCTACACCTTC. Translating gives CASSLDTQGIENGYTF.

The gene calls are TRBV28 and TRBJ1-2; D may be TRBD1 (6 bases). Deletions cut 6 bases from V and 4 bases from J, with 15 bases between. The V gene's germline CDR1 is MDHEN and CDR2 SYDVKM. This CDR3 spans 14 amino acids. CDR3 in DNA: TGTGCCAGCAGCGAAACAACAGGGATCTATGGCTACACCTTC. As protein: CASSETTGIYGYTF.

Here the CDR3 reads CASSYISNQPQHF. In DNA, the CDR3 is TGTGCCAGCAGTTACATAAGCAATCAGCCCCAGCATTTT. The V gene is TRBV6-5, the J gene TRBJ1-5; D remains unclear. The V end was cut by 2 bases, the J end by 1 base, with 3 bases between. Germline assignment: CDR1 MNHEY and CDR2 SVGAGI. The CDR3 runs to 13 residues.

The sample holds one count of this clone. The chain links TRBV28 to TRBJ1-4, with D unclear. Germline assignment: CDR1 MDHEN and CDR2 SYDVKM. The CDR3 length is 10 residues. The germline V and J ends were trimmed by 9 bases and 4 bases, with 3 bases remaining between them. The CDR3 region is CASFNEKLFF. CDR3 DNA sequence: TGTGCCAGTTTTAATGAAAAACTGTTTTTT.

This clone was counted a single time. The V gene is TRBV5-6, the J gene TRBJ1-1, with 7 positions matching TRBD1. Looked up from germline, CDR1 is SGHDT and CDR2 is YYEEEE. J was trimmed by 1 base and V by 3 bases; bases with no gene match: 3. The CDR3 spans 14 residues. DNA for the CDR3: TGTGCCAGCAGCTCGGGACAGACGAACACTGAAGCTTTCTTT. Amino acids: CASSSGQTNTEAFF.

The rearrangement links TRBV7-9 to TRBJ1-2; 8 positions match TRBD1. The V gene's germline CDR1 is SEHNR and CDR2 FQNEAQ (reference sequence). There are 17 residues in the CDR3. The V and J ends lost 0 bases and 7 bases, in that order; junction bases with no gene match: 13. Here the CDR3 DNA reads TGTGCCAGCAGCTTAGCAGCGTCTATCAGGGGGCGAGCTGGCTACACCTTC. Translation: CASSLAASIRGRAGYTF.

V and J are TRBV13 and TRBJ2-6; unclear D gene. Germline values: CDR1 PRHDT, CDR2 FYEKMQ (reference sequence). V was cut by 3 bases and J by 1 base, with 7 bases left in between. This CDR3 has 15 residues. CDR3 DNA sequence: TGTGCCAGCAGCTTTGTAGGTTCTGGGGCCAACGTCCTGACTTTC. Protein product: CASSFVGSGANVLTF.

In this sample, this clone turned up a few times. The chain employs TRBV5-1 and TRBJ2-6; no reliable D call. The CDR3 totals 16 residues. The V gene's germline CDR1 is SGHRS and CDR2 YFSETQ. V shed 4 bases and J shed 0 bases, with 11 bases lying between them. The CDR3 nucleotides are TGCGCCAGCAGCCCCTCGGTGGCCTCTGGGGCCAACGTCCTGACTTTC. This sequence encodes CASSPSVASGANVLTF.

This clone came up many times. This chain uses TRBV11-2 with TRBJ2-7; possible D gene TRBD2, 7 bases. CDR3 length: 17 residues. Looked up from germline, CDR1 is SGHAT and CDR2 is FQNNGV. Between the trimmed V and J ends, which lost 1 base and 7 bases, there was a span of 23 bases. The CDR3 nucleotides read TGTGCCAGCAGCTTAGGCCCCAACAGGGTCTTAGCGGGTGAGCAGTACTTC. Protein sequence: CASSLGPNRVLAGEQYF.

There are a few counts of this clone. This chain connects TRBV7-9 to TRBJ1-2, with D unresolved. This CDR3 is 12 amino acids long. Trimming removed 5 bases at V and 7 bases at J, with 11 bases between. Germline V lookup: CDR1 SEHNR, CDR2 FQNEAQ (reference sequence). The CDR3, as DNA: TGTGCCAGCAGCCCAACCGATGGTGGCTACACCTTC. It yields the protein CASSPTDGGYTF. The variable domain in full, completed from reference TRBV7-9 and TRBJ1-2, reads DTGVSQNPRHKITKRGQNVTFRCDPISEHNRLYWYRQTLGQGPEFLTYFQNEAQLEKSRLLSDRFSAERPKGSFSTLEIQRTEQGDSAMYLCASSPTDGGYTFGSGTRLTVV.

J is TRBJ2-5 and V is TRBV6-1, with a weak D call TRBD1 (6 bases). The CDR3 is 11 amino acids. The germline CDR1 and CDR2 sequences are MNHNS and SASEGT. With 7 bases removed from V and 13 bases from J, the gap between germline ends came to 16 bases. The CDR3 DNA sequence: TGTGCCAGCATTTTACAGGGTTTTTGGTACTTC. This translates into CASILQGFWYF.

This clone came up a few times. The chain links TRBV6-4 to TRBJ1-1; no clear D. This CDR3 is built from 15 residues. The germline gives CDR1 MRHNA, CDR2 SNTAGT. V was trimmed by 7 bases and J by 2 bases, leaving 17 bases between them. The CDR3: CASTGKEKGNTEAFF. As DNA, the CDR3 is TGTGCCAGCACTGGAAAGGAGAAGGGTAACACTGAAGCTTTCTTT.

The gene calls are TRBV28 and TRBJ1-1; 7 bases match TRBD1. CDR1 and CDR2 from the germline V gene are MDHEN and SYDVKM. This CDR3 comprises 13 residues. With 6 bases clipped from V and 6 bases from J, the junction kept 7 bases outside the gene matches. CDR3 coding DNA: TGTGCCAGCAGGGGGACAGAAGTCCCTGAAGCTTTCTTT. This codes for CASRGTEVPEAFF.

The chain employs TRBV10-3 and TRBJ1-3; D is ambiguous. Germline CDR1 and CDR2: ENHRY and SYGVKD. The V and J ends lost 6 bases and 8 bases respectively, with 14 bases between them. This CDR3 has 13 residues. The CDR3 DNA sequence: TGTGCCATCAGCCCGGCTAGTGGGGACACCATATATTTT. This encodes CAISPASGDTIYF.

This clone appeared a few times. This chain connects TRBV4-2 to TRBJ2-5; 7 bases agree with TRBD1. Germline loops: CDR1 LGHNA, CDR2 YNFKEQ. The CDR3 contains 14 residues. Trimming removed 1 base from V and 5 bases from J; junction bases left unmatched: 4. Written as DNA, the CDR3 is TGTGCCAGCAGCCAAGGACAGGGAGCGGAGACCCAGTACTTC. It yields the protein CASSQGQGAETQYF.

This clone was found a few times. The chain carries TRBV28 and TRBJ1-3; D ambiguous. CDR1 and CDR2 from the germline V gene are MDHEN and SYDVKM. V gave up 10 bases and J gave up 4 bases, with 8 bases separating them. The CDR3 runs to 11 residues. The CDR3 DNA is TGTGCCACCGAAGGCGGAAACACCATATATTTT. Encoded protein: CATEGGNTIYF.

There are many counts of this clone. The CDR3 here is CASSVREPLRATGELFF. CDR3 coding DNA: TGCGCCAGCAGCGTCAGGGAGCCCCTCAGGGCCACCGGGGAGCTGTTTTTT. The chain has TRBV5-1 and TRBJ2-2; D possibly uses TRBD1 or TRBD2 (5 bases each). This CDR3 region has 17 residues. Trimming removed 4 bases at V and 4 bases at J, with 20 bases between. Per germline, CDR1 SGHRS and CDR2 YFSETQ. Full variable domain (outside the CDR3, taken from reference TRBV5-1 and TRBJ2-2): KAGVTQTPRYLIKTRGQQVTLSCSPISGHRSVSWYQQTPGQGLQFLFEYFSETQRNKGNFPGRFSGRQFSNSRSEMNVSTLELGDSALYLCASSVREPLRATGELFFGEGSRLTVL.

V gene TRBV28 combines with J gene TRBJ2-7; D is undetermined. Per the germline V gene, CDR1 is MDHEN and CDR2 is SYDVKM. Trimming took 8 bases from V and 5 from J, leaving 16 bases between them. The CDR3 is 13 amino acids. The CDR3: CASGLKWNDEQYF. As DNA, the CDR3 is TGTGCCAGCGGATTGAAGTGGAACGACGAGCAGTACTTC. Combining the CDR3 with reference TRBV28 and TRBJ2-7 gives the whole variable domain DVKVTQSSRYLVKRTGEKVFLECVQDMDHENMFWYRQDPGLGLRLIYFSYDVKMKEKGDIPEGYSVSREKKERFSLILESASTNQTSMYLCASGLKWNDEQYFGPGTRLTVT.

The V gene is TRBV18, the J gene TRBJ2-7, with D possibly being TRBD1 or TRBD2 (5 bases each). The germline CDR1 and CDR2 sequences are KGHSH and LQKENI. This CDR3 has 14 residues. The V and J ends lost 5 bases and 2 bases respectively, with 13 bases between them. This CDR3 reads CASSSGTAAYEQYF. Written as DNA, the CDR3 is TGTGCCAGCTCATCAGGGACGGCGGCCTACGAGCAGTACTTC.

This clone was seen only a few times. The chain recombines TRBV6-1 with TRBJ1-6, with D unresolved. V was pared by 6 bases and J by 9 bases, with 12 bases between. This CDR3 is built from 13 residues. Germline CDR1 reads MNHNS; CDR2 reads SASEGT. The CDR3 region has the DNA TGTGCCAGCAGGCGGGGTGCAAGTTCACCCCTCCACTTT. This codes for CASRRGASSPLHF.